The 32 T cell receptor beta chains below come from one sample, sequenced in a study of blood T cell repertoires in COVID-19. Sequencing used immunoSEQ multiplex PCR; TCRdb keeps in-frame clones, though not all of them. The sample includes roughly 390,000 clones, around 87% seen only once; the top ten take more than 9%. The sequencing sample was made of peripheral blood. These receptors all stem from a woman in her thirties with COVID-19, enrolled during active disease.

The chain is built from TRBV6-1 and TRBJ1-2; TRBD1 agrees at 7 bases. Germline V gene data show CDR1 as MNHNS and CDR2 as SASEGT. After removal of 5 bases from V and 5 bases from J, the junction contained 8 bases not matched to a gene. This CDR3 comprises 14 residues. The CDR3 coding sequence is TGTGCCAGCAGTTTTCTCGGGACAGAGTATGGCTACACCTTC. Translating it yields CASSFLGTEYGYTF.

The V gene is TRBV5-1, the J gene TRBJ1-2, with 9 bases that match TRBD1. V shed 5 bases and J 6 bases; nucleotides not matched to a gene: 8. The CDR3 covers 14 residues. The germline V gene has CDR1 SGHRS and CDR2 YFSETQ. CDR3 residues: CASRWTGEVNGYTF. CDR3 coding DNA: TGCGCCAGCAGGTGGACAGGGGAAGTAAATGGCTACACCTTC.

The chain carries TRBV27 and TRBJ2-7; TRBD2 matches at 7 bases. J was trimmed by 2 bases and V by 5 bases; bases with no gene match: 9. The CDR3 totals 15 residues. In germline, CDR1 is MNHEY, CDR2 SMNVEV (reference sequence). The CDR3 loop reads CASSTTSALAYEQYF. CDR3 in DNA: TGTGCCAGCAGTACTACTAGCGCCTTAGCCTACGAGCAGTACTTC.

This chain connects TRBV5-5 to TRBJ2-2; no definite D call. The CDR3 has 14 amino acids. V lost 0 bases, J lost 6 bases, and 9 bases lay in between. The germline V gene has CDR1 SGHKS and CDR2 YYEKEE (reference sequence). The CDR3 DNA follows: TGTGCCAGCAGCTTGGGAACTCTCGCCGGGGAGCTGTTTTTT. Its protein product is CASSLGTLAGELFF.

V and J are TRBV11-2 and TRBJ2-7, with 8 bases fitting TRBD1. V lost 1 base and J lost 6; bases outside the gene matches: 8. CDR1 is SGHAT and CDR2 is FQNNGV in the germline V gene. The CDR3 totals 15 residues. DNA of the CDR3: TGTGCCAGCAGCTTAGGACAGGGGTGGCTCGGCGAGCAGTACTTC. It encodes CASSLGQGWLGEQYF.

The CDR3 region has the DNA TGTGCCACCAGCAGAGATAACGGGCAAGAGACCCAGTACTTC. This gives the protein CATSRDNGQETQYF. V and J are TRBV15 and TRBJ2-5, with D hard to call. Trimming removed 0 bases from V and 2 bases from J, with 7 bases in between. Germline V CDR1 and CDR2: LNHNV, YYDKDF (reference sequence). The CDR3 is made up of 14 amino acids.

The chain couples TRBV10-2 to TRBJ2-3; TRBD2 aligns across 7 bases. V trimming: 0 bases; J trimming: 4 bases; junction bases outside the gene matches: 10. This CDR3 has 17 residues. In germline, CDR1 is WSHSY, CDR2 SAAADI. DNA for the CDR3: TGCGCCAGCAGTGAGTCAGTGGGCGGGAGTAGGGCAGATACGCAGTATTTT. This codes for CASSESVGGSRADTQYF.

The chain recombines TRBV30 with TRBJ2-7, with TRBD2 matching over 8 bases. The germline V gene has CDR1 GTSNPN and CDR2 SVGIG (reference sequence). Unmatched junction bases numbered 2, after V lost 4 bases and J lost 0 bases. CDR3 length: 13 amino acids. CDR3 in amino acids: CAWTSGRSYEQYF. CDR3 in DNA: TGTGCCTGGACTAGCGGGCGCTCCTACGAGCAGTACTTC.

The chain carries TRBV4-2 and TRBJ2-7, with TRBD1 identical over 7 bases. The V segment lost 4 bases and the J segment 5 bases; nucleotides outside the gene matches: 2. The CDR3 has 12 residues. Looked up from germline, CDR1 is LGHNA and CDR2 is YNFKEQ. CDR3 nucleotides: TGTGCCAGCAGCCTGACAGGGCACGAGCAGTACTTC. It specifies CASSLTGHEQYF.

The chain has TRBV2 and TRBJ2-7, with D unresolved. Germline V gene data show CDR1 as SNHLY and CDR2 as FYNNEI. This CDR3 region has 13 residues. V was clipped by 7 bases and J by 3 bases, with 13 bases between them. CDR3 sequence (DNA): TGTGCCAGCAAACTAACCCTGGACTACGAGCAGTACTTC. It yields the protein CASKLTLDYEQYF.

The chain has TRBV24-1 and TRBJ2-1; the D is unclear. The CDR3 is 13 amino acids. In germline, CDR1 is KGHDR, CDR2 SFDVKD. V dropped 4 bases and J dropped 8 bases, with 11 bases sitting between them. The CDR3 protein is CATSDPDRYEQFF. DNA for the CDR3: TGTGCCACCAGTGACCCTGATAGATATGAGCAGTTCTTC.

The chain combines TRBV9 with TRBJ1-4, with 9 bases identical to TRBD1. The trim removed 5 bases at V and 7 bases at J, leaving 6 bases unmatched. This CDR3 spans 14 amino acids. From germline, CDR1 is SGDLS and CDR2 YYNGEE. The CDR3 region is CASSRQGEAEKLFF. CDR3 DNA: TGTGCCAGCAGTCGACAGGGGGAAGCTGAAAAACTGTTTTTT. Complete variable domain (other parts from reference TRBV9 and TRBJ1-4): DSGVTQTPKHLITATGQRVTLRCSPRSGDLSVYWYQQSLDQGLQFLIQYYNGEERAKGNILERFSAQQFPDLHSELNLSSLELGDSALYFCASSRQGEAEKLFFGSGTQLSVL.

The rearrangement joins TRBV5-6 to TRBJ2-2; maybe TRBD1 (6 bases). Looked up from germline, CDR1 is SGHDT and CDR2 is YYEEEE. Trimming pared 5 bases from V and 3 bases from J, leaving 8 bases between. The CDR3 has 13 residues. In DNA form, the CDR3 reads TGTGCCAGCAGGACAGGATACACCGGGGAGCTGTTTTTT. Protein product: CASRTGYTGELFF.

CDR3 sequence: CASRVGEGVEAFF. In DNA, the CDR3 is TGTGCCAGCAGAGTCGGGGAGGGGGTTGAAGCTTTCTTT. This sequence joins TRBV2 and TRBJ1-1; a weak D match, TRBD1 (6 bases). CDR1 and CDR2 from the germline V gene are SNHLY and FYNNEI. The CDR3 has 13 amino acids. V was clipped by 6 bases and J by 7 bases, with 15 bases between them.

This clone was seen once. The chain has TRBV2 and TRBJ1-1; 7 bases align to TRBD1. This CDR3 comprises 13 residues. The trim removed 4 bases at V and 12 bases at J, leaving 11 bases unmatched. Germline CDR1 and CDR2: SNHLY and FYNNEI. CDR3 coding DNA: TGTGCCAGCAGTGCTGAGACAGGGAGTTCATCTTTCTTT. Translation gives CASSAETGSSSFF.

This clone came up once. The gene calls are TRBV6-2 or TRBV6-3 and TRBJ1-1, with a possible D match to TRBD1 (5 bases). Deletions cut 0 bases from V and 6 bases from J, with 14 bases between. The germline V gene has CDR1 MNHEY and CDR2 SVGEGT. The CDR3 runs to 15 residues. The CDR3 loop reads CASSYSRWSGSEAFF. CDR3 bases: TGTGCCAGCAGTTACTCGAGATGGTCAGGGTCTGAAGCTTTCTTT.

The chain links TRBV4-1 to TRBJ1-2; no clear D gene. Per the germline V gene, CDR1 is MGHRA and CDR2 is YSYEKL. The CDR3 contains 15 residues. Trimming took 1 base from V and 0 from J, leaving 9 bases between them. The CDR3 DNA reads TGCGCCAGCAGCCAAGCAGATGGCACTAACTATGGCTACACCTTC. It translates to CASSQADGTNYGYTF.

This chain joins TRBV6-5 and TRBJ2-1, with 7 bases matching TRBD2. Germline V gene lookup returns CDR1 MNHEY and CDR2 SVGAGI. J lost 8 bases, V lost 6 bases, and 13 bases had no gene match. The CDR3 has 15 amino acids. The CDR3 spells CASRTTAGAFDEQFF. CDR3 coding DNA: TGTGCCAGCAGAACAACGGCGGGAGCTTTCGATGAGCAGTTCTTC.

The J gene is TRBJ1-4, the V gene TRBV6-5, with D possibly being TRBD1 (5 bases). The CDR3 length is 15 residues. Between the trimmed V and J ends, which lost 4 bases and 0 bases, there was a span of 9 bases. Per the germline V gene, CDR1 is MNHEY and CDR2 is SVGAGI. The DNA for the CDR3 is TGTGCCAGCAGTTTCCAGGGTGCAACTAATGAAAAACTGTTTTTT. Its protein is CASSFQGATNEKLFF.

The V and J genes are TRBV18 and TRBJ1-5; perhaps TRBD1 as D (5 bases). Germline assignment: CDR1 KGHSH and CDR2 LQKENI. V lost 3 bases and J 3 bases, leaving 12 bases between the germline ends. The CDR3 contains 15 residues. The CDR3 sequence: CASSPRQSSNQPQHF. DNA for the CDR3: TGTGCCAGCTCACCGAGACAGAGCTCCAATCAGCCCCAGCATTTT.

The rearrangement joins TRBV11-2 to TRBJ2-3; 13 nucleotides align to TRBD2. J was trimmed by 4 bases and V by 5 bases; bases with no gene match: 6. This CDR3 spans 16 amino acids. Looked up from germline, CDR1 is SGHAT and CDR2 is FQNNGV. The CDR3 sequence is CASSLVGLAGADTQYF. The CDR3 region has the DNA TGTGCCAGCAGCCTAGTAGGACTAGCGGGAGCAGATACGCAGTATTTT. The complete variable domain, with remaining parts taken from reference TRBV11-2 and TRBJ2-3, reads EAGVAQSPRYKIIEKRQSVAFWCNPISGHATLYWYQQILGQGPKLLIQFQNNGVVDDSQLPKDRFSAERLKGVDSTLKIQPAKLEDSAVYLCASSLVGLAGADTQYFGPGTRLTVL.

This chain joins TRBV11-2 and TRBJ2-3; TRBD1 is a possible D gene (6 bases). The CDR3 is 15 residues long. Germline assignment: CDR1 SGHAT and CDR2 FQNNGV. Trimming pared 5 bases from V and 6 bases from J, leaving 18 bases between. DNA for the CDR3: TGTGCCAGCAGCGCCAGGGGCGCCAGCGGCGATACGCAGTATTTT. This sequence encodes CASSARGASGDTQYF. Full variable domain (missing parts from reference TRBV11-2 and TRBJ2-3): EAGVAQSPRYKIIEKRQSVAFWCNPISGHATLYWYQQILGQGPKLLIQFQNNGVVDDSQLPKDRFSAERLKGVDSTLKIQPAKLEDSAVYLCASSARGASGDTQYFGPGTRLTVL.

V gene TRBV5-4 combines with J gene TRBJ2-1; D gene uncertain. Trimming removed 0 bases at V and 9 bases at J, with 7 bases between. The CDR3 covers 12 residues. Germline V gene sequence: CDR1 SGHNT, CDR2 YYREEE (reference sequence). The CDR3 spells CASSLVSSEQFF. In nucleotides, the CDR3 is TGTGCCAGCAGCTTGGTTTCTTCTGAGCAGTTCTTC.

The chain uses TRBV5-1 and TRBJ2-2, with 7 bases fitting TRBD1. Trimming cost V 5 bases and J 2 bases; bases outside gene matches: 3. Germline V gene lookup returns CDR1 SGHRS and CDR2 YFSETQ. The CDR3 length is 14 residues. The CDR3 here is CASSDRVNTGELFF. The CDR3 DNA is TGCGCCAGCAGTGACAGGGTAAACACCGGGGAGCTGTTTTTT. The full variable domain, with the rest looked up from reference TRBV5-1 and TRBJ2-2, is KAGVTQTPRYLIKTRGQQVTLSCSPISGHRSVSWYQQTPGQGLQFLFEYFSETQRNKGNFPGRFSGRQFSNSRSEMNVSTLELGDSALYLCASSDRVNTGELFFGEGSRLTVL.

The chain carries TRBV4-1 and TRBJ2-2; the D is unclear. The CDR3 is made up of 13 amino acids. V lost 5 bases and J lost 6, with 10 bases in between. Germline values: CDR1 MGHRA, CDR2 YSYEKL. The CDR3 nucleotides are TGCGCCAGCAGCATCAGTGTGTCCGGGGAGCTGTTTTTT. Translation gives CASSISVSGELFF.

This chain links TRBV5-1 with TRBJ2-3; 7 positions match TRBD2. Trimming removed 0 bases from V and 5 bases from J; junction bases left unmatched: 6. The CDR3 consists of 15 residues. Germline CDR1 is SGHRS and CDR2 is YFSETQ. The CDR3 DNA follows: TGCGCCAGCAGCTTGGTGGCGGGAGCAGGAGATACGCAGTATTTT. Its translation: CASSLVAGAGDTQYF.

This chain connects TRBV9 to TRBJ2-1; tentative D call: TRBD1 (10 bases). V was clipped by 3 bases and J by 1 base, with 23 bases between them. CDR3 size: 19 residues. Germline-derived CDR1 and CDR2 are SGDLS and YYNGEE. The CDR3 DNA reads TGTGCCAGCAGCGCCCGACAGGGGGCAGGACTAGCGTCCTACAATGAGCAGTTCTTC. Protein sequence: CASSARQGAGLASYNEQFF. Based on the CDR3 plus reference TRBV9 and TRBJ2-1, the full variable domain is DSGVTQTPKHLITATGQRVTLRCSPRSGDLSVYWYQQSLDQGLQFLIQYYNGEERAKGNILERFSAQQFPDLHSELNLSSLELGDSALYFCASSARQGAGLASYNEQFFGPGTRLTVL.

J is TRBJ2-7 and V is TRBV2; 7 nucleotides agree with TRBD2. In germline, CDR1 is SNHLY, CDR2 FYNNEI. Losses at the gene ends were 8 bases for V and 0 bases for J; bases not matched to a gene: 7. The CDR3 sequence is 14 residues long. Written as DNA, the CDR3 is TGTGCCAGCGCACGGCGGGAGACCTCCTACGAGCAGTACTTC. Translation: CASARRETSYEQYF. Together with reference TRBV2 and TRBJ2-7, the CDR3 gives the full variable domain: EPEVTQTPSHQVTQMGQEVILRCVPISNHLYFYWYRQILGQKVEFLVSFYNNEISEKSEIFDDQFSVERPDGSNFTLKIRSTKLEDSAMYFCASARRETSYEQYFGPGTRLTVT.

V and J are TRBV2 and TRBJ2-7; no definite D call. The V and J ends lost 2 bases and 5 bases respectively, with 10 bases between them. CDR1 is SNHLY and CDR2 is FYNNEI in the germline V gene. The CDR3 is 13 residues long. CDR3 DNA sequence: TGTGCCAGCAGTGAACTCGCGGATAACGAGCAGTACTTC. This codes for CASSELADNEQYF.

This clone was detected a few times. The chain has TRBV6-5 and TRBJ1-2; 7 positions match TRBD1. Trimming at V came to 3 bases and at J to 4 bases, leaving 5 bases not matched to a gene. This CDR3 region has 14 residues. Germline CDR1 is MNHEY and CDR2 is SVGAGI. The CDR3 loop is CASSYRPGGYGYTF. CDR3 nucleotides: TGTGCCAGCAGTTATCGACCAGGGGGCTATGGCTACACCTTC.

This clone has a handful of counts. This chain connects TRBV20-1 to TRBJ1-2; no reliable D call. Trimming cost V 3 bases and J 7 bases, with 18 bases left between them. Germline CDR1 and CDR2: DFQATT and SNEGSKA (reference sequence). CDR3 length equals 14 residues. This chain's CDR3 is CSASTSPSGGGYTF. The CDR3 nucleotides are TGCAGTGCTAGTACGAGCCCCTCGGGAGGTGGCTACACCTTC.

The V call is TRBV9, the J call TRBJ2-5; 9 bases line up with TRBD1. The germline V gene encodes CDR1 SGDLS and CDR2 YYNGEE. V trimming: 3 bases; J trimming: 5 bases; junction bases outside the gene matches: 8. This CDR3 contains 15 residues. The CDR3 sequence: CASSEARTGVETQYF. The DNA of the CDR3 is TGTGCCAGCAGCGAGGCTCGGACAGGGGTCGAGACCCAGTACTTC.